The source of this T cell receptor (beta chain) is a study of CD8 T cells in Susac syndrome. From blood CD8+ and CD4+ T cells, TCR beta sequences were generated. The multiple sclerosis controls were treatment-naive patients with relapsing-remitting disease that was stable or active. TEMRA cells were FACS-enriched and CD8+ and CD4+ T cells negatively isolated. This clonotype was seen a single time. J gave up 6 bases and V 0 bases, and 21 bases lay outside the gene matches. Germline values: CDR1 SNHLY, CDR2 FYNNEI. This CDR3 comprises 21 residues. RNA in amounts of about 0.5 to 1 ug was reverse transcribed with random hexamers. A single record per CDR3 protein comes from TCRdb applying MiXCR to the immunoSEQ multiplex PCR reads. The sample holds 400,000 or so distinct CDR3 sequences, more than 70% seen once.

This sequence was found in a human donor with multiple sclerosis. V is TRBV2 and J is TRBJ2-2; 8 bases map to TRBD1. Sequenced input: CD8+ T cells from PBMCs. The CDR3 reads CASSEALQRQGRSSLAGELFF. The CDR3 coding sequence is TGTGCCAGCAGTGAAGCGCTTCAGAGACAGGGGAGGTCGTCCCTGGCCGGGGAGCTGTTTTTT. Together with reference TRBV2 and TRBJ2-2, the CDR3 gives the full variable domain: EPEVTQTPSHQVTQMGQEVILRCVPISNHLYFYWYRQILGQKVEFLVSFYNNEISEKSEIFDDQFSVERPDGSNFTLKIRSTKLEDSAMYFCASSEALQRQGRSSLAGELFFGEGSRLTVL.